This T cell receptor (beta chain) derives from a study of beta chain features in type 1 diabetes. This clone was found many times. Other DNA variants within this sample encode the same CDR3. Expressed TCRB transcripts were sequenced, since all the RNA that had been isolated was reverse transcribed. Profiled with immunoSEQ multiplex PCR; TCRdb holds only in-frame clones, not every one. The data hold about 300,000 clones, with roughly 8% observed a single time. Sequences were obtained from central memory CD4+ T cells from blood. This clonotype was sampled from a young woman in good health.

CDR3 region: CASSQGTGGRNEQFF. The CDR3 region has the DNA TGTGCCAGCAGCCAAGGGACAGGGGGCAGGAATGAGCAGTTCTTC. This chain links TRBV14 with TRBJ2-1, with TRBD1 identical over 11 bases. This CDR3 contains 15 residues. The trim removed 1 base at V and 7 bases at J, leaving 3 bases unmatched. Germline CDR1 and CDR2: SGHDN and FVKESK.